This TCR beta chain was recovered during a study of control samples from healthy donors and cancer patients. This clone showed up just a few times. Per the germline V gene, CDR1 is LGHNA and CDR2 is YNFKEQ. V was clipped by 5 bases and J by 1 base; unmatched bases: 6. The CDR3 has 16 residues. Repertoires were generated with immunoSEQ multiplex PCR, while TCRdb's copy carries only in-frame clones and drops some. The profile covers 65,000 to 95,000 clones, with more than 75% appearing a single time and 20% taken by the ten largest. Sequencing was carried out using blood. The chain couples TRBV4-2 to TRBJ2-3; 10 bases fit TRBD2. The clonotype comes from a man aged 45 to 65 in good health. In nucleotides, the CDR3 is TGTGCCAGCAGCGAATCTAGCGGGGGACGCACAGATACGCAGTATTTT. Its protein product is CASSESSGGRTDTQYF.